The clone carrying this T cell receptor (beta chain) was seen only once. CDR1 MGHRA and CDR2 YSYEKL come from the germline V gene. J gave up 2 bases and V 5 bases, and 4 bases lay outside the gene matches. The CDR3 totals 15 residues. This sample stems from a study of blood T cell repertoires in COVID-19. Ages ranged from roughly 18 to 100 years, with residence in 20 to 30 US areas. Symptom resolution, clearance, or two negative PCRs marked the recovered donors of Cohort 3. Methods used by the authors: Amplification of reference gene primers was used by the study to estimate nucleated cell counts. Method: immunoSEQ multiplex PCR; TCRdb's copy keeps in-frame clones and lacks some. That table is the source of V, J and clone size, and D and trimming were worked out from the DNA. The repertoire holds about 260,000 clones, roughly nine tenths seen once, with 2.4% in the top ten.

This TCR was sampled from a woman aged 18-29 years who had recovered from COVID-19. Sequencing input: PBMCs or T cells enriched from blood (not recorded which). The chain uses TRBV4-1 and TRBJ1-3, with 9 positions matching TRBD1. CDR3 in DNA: TGCGCCAGCAGCTCAACAGGGGGCACTGGAAACACCATATATTTT. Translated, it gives CASSSTGGTGNTIYF.